This TCR beta chain was observed in a study of cytomegalovirus exposure and HLA in healthy donors. Findings and caveats of the study: The study listed roughly 160 cytomegalovirus-associated TCR beta chains.

Concerning this clone: Its target is not known.

PCR used 60 Vbeta primers and 13 Jbeta primers. Sequenced by immunoSEQ multiplex PCR; TCRdb stores in-frame clones only, minus some. The sample has some 200,000 clones; about 85% are singletons. Sequencing input: PBMCs. The source of this sequence is a male donor in good health and CMV-seropositive.

CDR3 region: CASSEFDGTGQTEAFF. CDR3 DNA sequence: TGTGCCAGCAGTGAATTCGACGGGACAGGCCAAACTGAAGCTTTCTTT. This chain joins TRBV25-1 and TRBJ1-1, with 8 bases that match TRBD1. The trim removed 1 base at V and 5 bases at J, leaving 9 bases unmatched. CDR3 length: 16 residues. Germline CDR1 reads MGHDK; CDR2 reads SYGVNS.